This T cell receptor (beta chain) was sequenced in a study of identical twins. Each CDR3 protein is one row after TCRdb ran MiXCR on the 5' RACE reads. This sample has fewer than 900,000 distinct CDR3 sequences, with 21% found just once. This CDR3 is built from 12 residues. V was trimmed by 3 bases and J by 5 bases, leaving 6 bases between them. Germline CDR1 is SGHTA and CDR2 is FQGTGA. This clonotype has a count of ten or more. The sample was also reused in another study, on T cells expressing NK-cell markers. That work contributes: A handful of donors' CD3+CD56-NKG2C+ cells were dominated by the same clonotypes.

The rearrangement joins TRBV7-3 to TRBJ2-3; D is unresolved. The sequenced sample was PBMCs. The TCR sequence derives from a woman aged 18-35 years in good health. For the CDR3, the DNA is TGTGCCAGCAGCTTTATTGGAGATACGCAGTATTTT. This encodes CASSFIGDTQYF.